The 5 T cell receptor beta chains below all came from one sample that was sequenced in a study of blood T cell repertoires in COVID-19. This table comes from immunoSEQ multiplex PCR, and its TCRdb copy is limited to in-frame clones, with some not included. In the table there are 250,000 or so clones, approximately 90% of which are singletons. Sequencing was done on a sample of PBMCs or T cells enriched from blood (not recorded which). These receptors were taken from a man in his forties or fifties who had been exposed to COVID-19.

This clone was seen a few times. The genes are TRBV19 and TRBJ1-2; D is uncertain. CDR1 and CDR2 from the germline V gene are LNHDA and SQIVND (reference sequence). V lost 6 bases and J 3 bases, leaving 5 bases between the germline ends. The CDR3 covers 11 residues. This CDR3 reads CASRRDYGYTF. In DNA, the CDR3 is TGTGCCAGTAGAAGAGACTATGGCTACACCTTC. The variable domain in full, completed from reference TRBV19 and TRBJ1-2, reads DGGITQSPKYLFRKEGQNVTLSCEQNLNHDAMYWYRQDPGQGLRLIYYSQIVNDFQKGDIAEGYSVSREKKESFPLTVTSAQKNPTAFYLCASRRDYGYTFGSGTRLTVV.

The CDR3 DNA sequence: TGTGCCAGCAGTTACGGTGGATGGGACAGGGGGACGCCTAGCACAGATACGCAGTATTTT. Residues: CASSYGGWDRGTPSTDTQYF. The chain employs TRBV6-2 or TRBV6-3 and TRBJ2-3, with 11 bases identical to TRBD1. This CDR3 is built from 20 residues. V lost 2 bases to trimming and J lost 0 bases; unmatched junction nucleotides: 13. CDR1 is MNHEY, CDR2 SVGEGT, per germline.

The chain has TRBV5-1 and TRBJ2-7; 13 bases match TRBD2. Germline V gives CDR1 SGHRS, CDR2 YFSETQ. Trimming removed 4 bases from V and 3 bases from J; junction bases left unmatched: 13. The CDR3 has 18 amino acids. The CDR3 sequence: CASSQRSTSGRANYEQYF. As DNA, the CDR3 is TGCGCCAGCAGCCAAAGATCAACTAGCGGGAGGGCGAACTACGAGCAGTACTTC.

The gene calls are TRBV6-1 and TRBJ2-4; 7 nucleotides agree with TRBD1. The CDR3 spans 17 residues. Germline CDR1 is MNHNS and CDR2 is SASEGT. V lost 3 bases, J lost 1 base, and 9 bases stayed unmatched. Written as DNA, the CDR3 is TGTGCCAGCAGTGAGGAAAACTGGGACAGTGCCAAAAACATTCAGTACTTC. Translating gives CASSEENWDSAKNIQYF.

This rearrangement joins TRBV28 to TRBJ2-7; 7 bases map to TRBD1. Looked up from germline, CDR1 is MDHEN and CDR2 is SYDVKM. The junction had 4 bases not matched to a gene; V was cut back by 5 bases and J by 0 bases. This CDR3 has 14 residues. The CDR3 DNA reads as TGTGCCAGCAGTCTGGACAGGAGCTCCTACGAGCAGTACTTC. Its protein product is CASSLDRSSYEQYF.